These 5 T cell receptor beta chains came from one sample sequenced in a study of blood T cell repertoires in COVID-19. The table came from immunoSEQ multiplex PCR; TCRdb's copy has only in-frame clones and leaves some out. The sample lists 160,000 or so clones, roughly 90% occurring once. Sequencing was done on a sample of PBMCs or T cells enriched from blood (not recorded which). These receptors were collected from a woman in her forties or fifties who had recovered from COVID-19.

This chain uses TRBV28 with TRBJ1-4, with D uncertain. Germline CDR1 reads MDHEN; CDR2 reads SYDVKM. The CDR3 extends over 13 amino acids. Trimming stripped 8 bases from V and 0 bases from J, with 7 bases between. CDR3 in amino acids: CASQVTTNEKLFF. The CDR3 nucleotides are TGTGCCAGCCAGGTTACAACTAATGAAAAACTGTTTTTT.

V gene TRBV18 combines with J gene TRBJ2-7; TRBD2 matches 11 bases. CDR3 length: 16 amino acids. V was clipped by 3 bases and J by 6 bases; unmatched bases: 10. CDR1 KGHSH and CDR2 LQKENI come from the germline V gene. CDR3 DNA: TGTGCCAGCTCACCTTCCCTTAGCGGGGGGGCCGGCGAGCAGTACTTC. Encoded protein: CASSPSLSGGAGEQYF.

The V call is TRBV11-2, the J call TRBJ2-3, with D possibly matching TRBD1 (5 bases). The CDR3 contains 15 residues. Trimming left V 4 bases short and J 2 bases short, with 13 bases between. The germline V gene has CDR1 SGHAT and CDR2 FQNNGV. The CDR3 bases are TGTGCCAGCAGCTCTAATACAGGTTTCACAGATACGCAGTATTTT. Translating it yields CASSSNTGFTDTQYF.

V gene TRBV7-2 combines with J gene TRBJ2-7; 9 nucleotides align to TRBD2. The CDR3 runs to 17 residues. Germline V gives CDR1 SGHTA, CDR2 FQGNSA. Trimming took 3 bases from V and 6 from J; bases not matched to a gene: 15. The CDR3 loop is CASSFGAERGARGEQYF. CDR3 in DNA: TGTGCCAGCAGCTTCGGGGCTGAGCGGGGGGCTCGGGGCGAGCAGTACTTC.

The count of this clone is one. The V gene is TRBV4-3, the J gene TRBJ2-1; D is perhaps TRBD2 (5 bases). The CDR3 has 15 amino acids. V was shortened by 0 bases and J by 4 bases, with 10 bases between the two germline ends. CDR1 is LGHNA, CDR2 YSLEER, per germline. The CDR3 DNA reads TGCGCCAGCAGCCAAGAAGAGAGAGGGTACAATGAGCAGTTCTTC. Amino acid sequence: CASSQEERGYNEQFF.